The 27 T cell receptor beta chains below come from one sample, sequenced in a study of T-cell reconstitution after alpha-beta-depleted transplantation in children. Unique molecular identifiers were used in preparing the TCRbeta library. A single record per CDR3 protein comes from TCRdb applying MiXCR to the PCR reads. The sample contains 110,000 or so distinct CDR3 sequences, 5.5% to 7% of which appear only once. The specimen was PBMCs, mostly from graft donor cells, collected 360 days after TCRalphabeta/CD19-depleted stem cell transplant. The receptors were sampled from a male patient between 2 and 15 years old who had a stem cell transplant for acute lymphoblastic leukemia, so the T cells may come from the graft donor.

The chain links TRBV29-1 to TRBJ1-1; D unresolved. The germline V gene has CDR1 SQVTM and CDR2 ANQGSEA. Trimming took off 3 bases at V and 1 base at J, with 12 bases between the two ends. The CDR3 covers 14 residues. CDR3 coding DNA: TGCAGCGTTGAGCCGGGGATGGGGAACACTGAAGCTTTCTTT. As protein: CSVEPGMGNTEAFF. Full variable domain (outside the CDR3, taken from reference TRBV29-1 and TRBJ1-1): SAVISQKPSRDICQRGTSLTIQCQVDSQVTMMFWYRQQPGQSLTLIATANQGSEATYESGFVIDKFPISRPNLTFSTLTVSNMSPEDSSIYLCSVEPGMGNTEAFFGQGTRLTVV.

This clonotype was counted at least ten times. DNA of the CDR3: TGTGCCAGCAGTTACCGCGCCGGGGAGCTGTTTTTT. The encoded protein is CASSYRAGELFF. This chain links TRBV6-5 with TRBJ2-2, with D hard to call. Trimming left V 2 bases short and J 6 bases short, with 4 bases between. Looked up from germline, CDR1 is MNHEY and CDR2 is SVGAGI. The CDR3 has 12 amino acids.

This clonotype was picked up many times. V and J are TRBV28 and TRBJ2-5; the D gene is possibly TRBD2 (6 bases). There are 15 residues in the CDR3. Germline lookup yields CDR1 MDHEN and CDR2 SYDVKM. V lost 6 bases and J lost 3, with 17 bases in between. CDR3 amino acids: CASRAWGVKEETQYF. The CDR3 region has the DNA TGTGCCAGCAGGGCCTGGGGGGTTAAGGAAGAGACCCAGTACTTC.

The chain carries TRBV4-3 and TRBJ1-2; possible D gene TRBD1, 6 bases. The V gene's germline CDR1 is LGHNA and CDR2 YSLEER. V lost 4 bases, J lost 8 bases, and 20 bases lay in between. The CDR3 is 15 amino acids. This chain's CDR3 is CASSPGDRLPGGYTF. In nucleotides, the CDR3 is TGCGCCAGCAGCCCCGGAGACAGGCTACCAGGGGGCTACACCTTC.

A word on this clonotype: This sequence may be a read error, since a much larger clone differs from it by one base. V gene TRBV9 combines with J gene TRBJ2-1, with D perhaps assigned TRBD1 or TRBD2 (5 bases each). CDR3 length: 14 amino acids. Germline values: CDR1 SGDLS, CDR2 YYNGEE. The CDR3 sequence is CASSSRGVGDDQFF. The CDR3 DNA follows: TGTGCCAGCAGCTCACGAGGGGTAGGTGATGACCAGTTCTTC.

This clonotype came up a few times. The rearrangement joins TRBV7-9 to TRBJ2-5; D may be TRBD1 (7 bases). Germline V gene data show CDR1 as SEHNR and CDR2 as FQNEAQ (reference sequence). The CDR3 consists of 13 residues. This chain's CDR3 is CGAMEGAQETQYF. The DNA for the CDR3 is TGTGGGGCGATGGAGGGGGCTCAAGAGACCCAGTACTTC.

The chain has TRBV9 and TRBJ1-6; perhaps TRBD1 as D (5 bases). Trimming removed 3 bases from V and 7 bases from J, with 14 bases in between. The germline V gene encodes CDR1 SGDLS and CDR2 YYNGEE. This CDR3 region has 15 residues. This chain's CDR3 is CASSAGTGWNSPLHF. In DNA form, the CDR3 reads TGTGCCAGCAGCGCGGGGACCGGGTGGAATTCACCCCTCCACTTT.

This clonotype was detected a few times. The J gene is TRBJ2-5, the V gene TRBV7-8; the match to TRBD2 covers 16 bases. V dropped 4 bases and J dropped 1; count of bases not matched to a gene: 6. The CDR3 is 18 amino acids. Germline V lookup: CDR1 SGHVS, CDR2 FQNEAQ. In DNA, the CDR3 is TGTGCCAGCAGCTCGGGGACTAGCGGGAGGGCCCGCCAAGAGACCCAGTACTTC. Translating gives CASSSGTSGRARQETQYF. Supplemented by reference TRBV7-8 and TRBJ2-5, the full variable domain reads GAGVSQSPRYKVAKRGQDVALRCDPISGHVSLFWYQQALGQGPEFLTYFQNEAQLDKSGLPSDRFFAERPEGSVSTLKIQRTQQEDSAVYLCASSSGTSGRARQETQYFGPGTRLLVL.

The chain couples TRBV7-9 to TRBJ2-7, with D unclear. V was trimmed by 4 bases and J by 3 bases, leaving 13 bases between them. This CDR3 has 14 residues. The germline CDR1 and CDR2 sequences are SEHNR and FQNEAQ (reference sequence). The CDR3 region is CASSSPGPLYEQYF. CDR3 bases: TGTGCCAGCAGCTCACCCGGACCCCTCTACGAGCAGTACTTC.

This rearrangement joins TRBV12-3 or TRBV12-4 to TRBJ1-2, with D tentatively TRBD1 (5 bases). Between the trimmed V and J ends, which lost 3 bases and 4 bases, there was a span of 24 bases. The length of the CDR3 is 18 residues. The DNA for the CDR3 is TGTGCCAGCAGTTTCCTCAAGGGGAAAGGAGGGCCTAGCTATGGCTACACCTTC. It codes for CASSFLKGKGGPSYGYTF.

The table lists this clonotype with a few counts. The rearrangement links TRBV9 to TRBJ2-7, with D possibly being TRBD1 (5 bases). Trimming left V 0 bases short and J 2 bases short, with 12 bases between. The CDR3 consists of 15 residues. Germline CDR1 reads SGDLS; CDR2 reads YYNGEE. This CDR3 is CASSVATGTTYEQYF. CDR3 bases: TGTGCCAGCAGCGTAGCTACAGGAACAACCTACGAGCAGTACTTC.

This clonotype has a count of ten or more. The genes are TRBV27 and TRBJ1-2; D is ambiguous. Germline CDR1 MNHEY, CDR2 SMNVEV (reference sequence). This CDR3 spans 11 amino acids. The ends were cut back, 4 bases at V and 5 bases at J, with 5 bases in the middle. The CDR3 sequence: CASSSGYGYTF. CDR3 nucleotide sequence: TGTGCCAGCAGTTCAGGATATGGCTACACCTTC.

Note on this clonotype: Compared with germline, one end of the junction differs, possibly owing to a read error. V gene TRBV7-2 combines with J gene TRBJ2-2; a possible D gene is TRBD2 (5 bases). The germline gives CDR1 SGHTA, CDR2 FQGNSA. The CDR3 has 12 amino acids. CDR3 sequence (DNA): TGTGCCAGCAGTACGGGCACCGGGGAGCCGTTTTTT. Protein sequence: CASSTGTGEPFF. Full variable domain (remainder filled in from reference TRBV7-2 and TRBJ2-2): GAGVSQSPSNKVTEKGKDVELRCDPISGHTALYWYRQSLGQGLEFLIYFQGNSAPDKSGLPSDRFSAERTGGSVSTLTIQRTQQEDSAVYLCASSTGTGEPFFGEGSRLTVL.

The V and J genes are TRBV14 and TRBJ1-1; unclear D gene. The CDR3 loop spans 13 amino acids. Trimming stripped 5 bases from V and 1 base from J, with 8 bases between. Germline V lookup: CDR1 SGHDN, CDR2 FVKESK. The CDR3 DNA follows: TGTGCCAGCAGCGCTGGGTGGAACACTGAAGCTTTCTTT. This gives the protein CASSAGWNTEAFF. The entire variable domain, with the rest obtained from reference TRBV14 and TRBJ1-1, is as follows: EAGVTQFPSHSVIEKGQTVTLRCDPISGHDNLYWYRRVMGKEIKFLLHFVKESKQDESGMPNNRFLAERTGGTYSTLKVQPAELEDSGVYFCASSAGWNTEAFFGQGTRLTVV.

This chain uses TRBV5-5 with TRBJ2-5; D not resolved. Between the trimmed V and J ends, which lost 1 base and 5 bases, there was a span of 9 bases. The CDR3 is made up of 13 amino acids. CDR1 is SGHKS and CDR2 is YYEKEE in the germline V gene (reference sequence). CDR3 nucleotide sequence: TGTGCCAGCAGCTTGCCCGGGTCCGAGACCCAGTACTTC. Amino acids: CASSLPGSETQYF.

This clonotype was counted ten times or more. The CDR3 nucleotides are TGTGCCAGCAGTTCCCCAACTAGGTCGGATACGCAGTATTTT. Protein product: CASSSPTRSDTQYF. This chain uses TRBV28 with TRBJ2-3, with a tentative D call TRBD2 (5 bases). Trimming took 4 bases from V and 6 from J, leaving 14 bases between them. From germline, CDR1 is MDHEN and CDR2 SYDVKM. The CDR3 is made up of 14 amino acids.

This chain joins TRBV6-5 and TRBJ1-2; TRBD1 matches 10 bases. The CDR3 runs to 13 residues. The trim removed 4 bases at V and 8 bases at J, leaving 4 bases unmatched. Per the germline V gene, CDR1 is MNHEY and CDR2 is SVGAGI. The CDR3: CASSSGTGVGYTF. CDR3 sequence (DNA): TGTGCCAGCAGTTCCGGGACAGGGGTCGGCTACACCTTC.

V is TRBV27 and J is TRBJ2-1, with 8 bases that match TRBD1. Germline CDR1 MNHEY, CDR2 SMNVEV (reference sequence). The length of the CDR3 is 16 residues. V gave up 6 bases and J gave up 3 bases; unmatched junction bases: 10. The CDR3 loop is CASRLDRVVNYNEQFF. Written as DNA, the CDR3 is TGTGCCAGCAGGCTGGACAGGGTAGTAAACTACAATGAGCAGTTCTTC.

The chain joins TRBV19 to TRBJ2-1; 11 bases align to TRBD2. After removal of 8 bases from V and 7 bases from J, the junction contained 7 bases not matched to a gene. The germline V gene encodes CDR1 LNHDA and CDR2 SQIVND (reference sequence). The CDR3 covers 14 residues. CDR3 in amino acids: CASSLAGVTNEQFF. For the CDR3, the DNA is TGTGCCAGTTCACTAGCGGGAGTAACGAATGAGCAGTTCTTC.

As to this clonotype: One base away lies a much larger clone, so this may be a sequencing read error. The chain combines TRBV7-2 with TRBJ2-3; D unresolved. The CDR3 extends over 15 amino acids. Trimming stripped 1 base from V and 1 base from J, with 9 bases between. Germline V gene lookup returns CDR1 SGHTA and CDR2 FQGNSA. In DNA, the CDR3 is TGTGCCAGCAGCTTAGAGGGCAACCGCACAGATACGCAGTATTTT. It yields the protein CASSLEGNRTDTQYF.

This clonotype was observed a handful of times. V is TRBV6-5 and J is TRBJ2-1; 8 nucleotides line up with TRBD2. The CDR3 runs 16 residues. The J segment lost 6 bases and the V segment lost 0 bases, leaving 7 bases of the junction unmatched. Germline assignment: CDR1 MNHEY and CDR2 SVGAGI. The CDR3: CASSYSERELGNEQFF. DNA for the CDR3: TGTGCCAGCAGTTACTCTGAGCGGGAGTTAGGCAATGAGCAGTTCTTC.

This chain uses TRBV7-9 with TRBJ1-2; no definite D call. CDR3 length equals 14 residues. Trimming took 2 bases from V and 4 from J, leaving 11 bases between them. Germline loops: CDR1 SEHNR, CDR2 FQNEAQ (reference sequence). Written as DNA, the CDR3 is TGTGCCAGCAGCTTAAGTAGACAAACCTATGGCTACACCTTC. Amino acids: CASSLSRQTYGYTF. The full variable domain, its missing parts supplied by reference TRBV7-9 and TRBJ1-2, is DTGVSQNPRHKITKRGQNVTFRCDPISEHNRLYWYRQTLGQGPEFLTYFQNEAQLEKSRLLSDRFSAERPKGSFSTLEIQRTEQGDSAMYLCASSLSRQTYGYTFGSGTRLTVV.

The V and J genes are TRBV5-1 and TRBJ1-2, with D unclear. Germline assignment: CDR1 SGHRS and CDR2 YFSETQ. Deletions cut 4 bases from V and 6 bases from J, with 13 bases between. The CDR3 spans 13 residues. The chain's CDR3 is CASSLGRVDGYTF. CDR3 nucleotides: TGCGCCAGCAGCCTGGGGAGGGTGGATGGCTACACCTTC.

Many counts were recorded for this clonotype. This chain links TRBV20-1 with TRBJ2-2, with a possible D match to TRBD2 (6 bases). Looked up from germline, CDR1 is DFQATT and CDR2 is SNEGSKA (reference sequence). V was clipped by 5 bases and J by 4 bases, with 11 bases between them. CDR3 length: 13 residues. Here the CDR3 DNA reads TGCAGTGCTCTAGGGCGGGGCACCGGGGAGCTGTTTTTT. It specifies CSALGRGTGELFF.

This clonotype was picked up a small number of times. V is TRBV20-1 and J is TRBJ2-3, with D perhaps matching TRBD1 or TRBD2 (6 bases each). The CDR3 has 15 amino acids. V was clipped by 0 bases and J by 1 base, with 11 bases between them. Germline V gene lookup returns CDR1 DFQATT and CDR2 SNEGSKA (reference sequence). The DNA for the CDR3 is TGCAGTGCTAGAGAGGAGGGGGGAGGCACAGATACGCAGTATTTT. This encodes CSAREEGGGTDTQYF.

The chain joins TRBV4-3 to TRBJ2-7; TRBD1 or TRBD2 may be the D gene (5 bases each). CDR3 size: 17 residues. Trimming shortened V by 1 base and J by 1 base, and 17 bases separated the two germline ends. Germline CDR1 reads LGHNA; CDR2 reads YSLEER. The CDR3 DNA reads TGCGCCAGCAGCCAAGCGGCGAGGGGCCGGGATTCCTACGAGCAGTACTTC. The encoded protein is CASSQAARGRDSYEQYF.

This clonotype was counted a few times. The chain uses TRBV5-6 and TRBJ2-7; TRBD1 matches at 8 bases. Per germline, CDR1 SGHDT and CDR2 YYEEEE. With 2 bases clipped from V and 3 bases from J, the junction kept 7 bases outside the gene matches. The CDR3 spans 15 residues. The CDR3 loop is CASSFSRGLSYEQYF. Here the CDR3 DNA reads TGTGCCAGCAGCTTTTCCAGGGGGCTAAGCTACGAGCAGTACTTC.